A single T cell receptor (beta chain) is shown here with its context. The source of the sample is a study of blood T cell repertoires in COVID-19. Study details: Donors in the United States, Italy and Spain gave samples during acute or convalescent COVID-19. Sources were T cells, B-cell-depleted T cells, or PBMCs; the material itself was cDNA or gDNA.

The method was immunoSEQ multiplex PCR; TCRdb's version includes in-frame clones alone and lacks a portion of them. This sample carries about 69,000 clones, 65% to 90% of them seen once, and the ten largest clones take less than 3%. Germline V gene sequence: CDR1 MGHDK, CDR2 SYGVNS. V trimming: 4 bases; J trimming: 5 bases; junction bases outside the gene matches: 5. The CDR3 spans 14 residues. This clonotype was sampled from a man aged 80 or over with acute or convalescent COVID-19. Input material: peripheral blood. The chain recombines TRBV25-1 with TRBJ2-3; TRBD1 aligns across 8 bases. DNA of the CDR3: TGTGCCAGCAGTGTAACAGGGGGTGAAGATACGCAGTATTTT. Translated, it gives CASSVTGGEDTQYF. Full variable domain (missing parts from reference TRBV25-1 and TRBJ2-3): EADIYQTPRYLVIGTGKKITLECSQTMGHDKMYWYQQDPGMELHLIHYSYGVNSTEKGDLSSESTVSRIRTEHFPLTLESARPSHTSQYLCASSVTGGEDTQYFGPGTRLTVL.